The 25 T cell receptor beta chains in this list originate from one sample, sequenced in a study of T cell responses to AZD1222 COVID-19 vaccine (dated by TCRdb to the early 2020s). Library preparation was by the immunoSEQ multiplex PCR assay. The immuneACCESS repertoire file appears here via TCRdb, limited to in-frame rearrangements. These files lack a portion of the clones; in checked studies, under half of the deficit traces to unresolved V genes, and the cause of the others is not known. A total of some 120,000 clones appear in this sample, roughly 90% of them only once. Jointly, the top ten make up roughly 1.4% of the sample. Sample time point, as interpreted from the label and publication: baseline before first vaccination. This specimen was peripheral blood, taken on day 0 of AZD1222 vaccination. These receptors came from an adult in good health.

The rearrangement uses TRBV6-2 or TRBV6-3 and TRBJ1-1; D gene ambiguous. Trimming removed 0 bases from V and 0 bases from J, with 8 bases in between. The germline V gene has CDR1 MNHEY and CDR2 SVGEGT. This CDR3 has 15 residues. The CDR3 sequence: CASSYSPDLNTEAFF. The CDR3 nucleotides are TGTGCCAGCAGTTACTCCCCAGATCTGAACACTGAAGCTTTCTTT.

The chain recombines TRBV4-3 with TRBJ2-7; 11 nucleotides line up with TRBD2. CDR3 length: 16 residues. The junction had 3 bases not matched to a gene; V was cut back by 0 bases and J by 2 bases. CDR1 and CDR2 (germline): LGHNA, YSLEER. CDR3 sequence (DNA): TGCGCCAGCAGCCAAGAAATAGCGGGAGGGACCTACGAGCAGTACTTC. Translating gives CASSQEIAGGTYEQYF.

The chain has TRBV5-1 and TRBJ1-6; D remains unclear. CDR1 is SGHRS and CDR2 is YFSETQ in the germline V gene. The CDR3 totals 13 residues. Trimming pared 2 bases from V and 7 bases from J, leaving 7 bases between. The DNA of the CDR3 is TGCGCCAGCAGCTTAGAGGAAAATTCACCCCTCCACTTT. This codes for CASSLEENSPLHF.

V usage is TRBV28 and J usage is TRBJ2-7; TRBD2 aligns across 8 bases. In germline, CDR1 is MDHEN, CDR2 SYDVKM. Losses at the gene ends were 4 bases for V and 2 bases for J; bases not matched to a gene: 4. The CDR3 is made up of 14 amino acids. The CDR3 is CASSSSGRTYEQYF. The CDR3 coding sequence is TGTGCCAGCAGTTCTAGCGGGCGAACCTACGAGCAGTACTTC.

The V call is TRBV6-2 or TRBV6-3, the J call TRBJ2-7; 10 bases align to TRBD1. CDR3 size: 13 residues. With V trimmed by 4 bases and J by 6 bases, 3 bases remained unmatched. Germline CDR1 and CDR2: MNHEY and SVGEGT. Here the CDR3 DNA reads TGTGCCAGCAGTTGGGACAGGGGAACCGAGCAGTACTTC. Protein sequence: CASSWDRGTEQYF.

V and J are TRBV7-8 and TRBJ1-2; D call uncertain. The CDR3 is 16 residues long. CDR1 is SGHVS, CDR2 FQNEAQ, per germline. V was shortened by 1 base and J by 5 bases, with 17 bases between the two germline ends. The CDR3 DNA sequence: TGTGCCAGCAGCTTAGGGCCGGCAGCATCGGGGTATGGCTACACCTTC. Translated, it gives CASSLGPAASGYGYTF.

The chain is built from TRBV4-3 and TRBJ1-4; D remains ambiguous. The V gene's germline CDR1 is LGHNA and CDR2 YSLEER. CDR3 length: 15 amino acids. V lost 7 bases and J lost 4, with 16 bases in between. CDR3 residues: CASTTSRTVNEKLFF. CDR3 in DNA: TGCGCCAGCACTACCTCGCGGACGGTTAATGAAAAACTGTTTTTT.

The chain uses TRBV2 and TRBJ2-7, with 11 positions matching TRBD1. The CDR3 has 15 residues. CDR1 and CDR2 (germline): SNHLY, FYNNEI. V gave up 6 bases and J gave up 6 bases; unmatched junction bases: 10. The CDR3 spells CASRPGTGGLGEQYF. The CDR3 DNA reads TGTGCCAGCAGGCCCGGGACAGGGGGGTTGGGCGAGCAGTACTTC.

The chain uses TRBV11-2 and TRBJ1-4, with D possibly TRBD1 on 6 matching bases. This CDR3 spans 16 amino acids. The germline gives CDR1 SGHAT, CDR2 FQNNGV. Trimming pared 1 base from V and 7 bases from J, leaving 16 bases between. CDR3: CASSLVRATGIEKLFF. The CDR3 DNA follows: TGTGCCAGCAGCTTAGTAAGGGCGACAGGAATTGAAAAACTGTTTTTT.

The rearrangement joins TRBV9 to TRBJ1-2; D ambiguous. V was clipped by 3 bases and J by 4 bases, with 16 bases between them. This CDR3 has 15 residues. Germline assignment: CDR1 SGDLS and CDR2 YYNGEE. The CDR3 protein is CASSGLSGGTYGYTF. In DNA form, the CDR3 reads TGTGCCAGCAGCGGTCTCTCGGGAGGCACCTATGGCTACACCTTC.

V usage is TRBV3-1 (or the pseudogene TRBV3-2) and J usage is TRBJ2-7, with D unclear. Germline V gives CDR1 LGHDT, CDR2 YNNKEL (reference sequence). Trimming stripped 3 bases from V and 0 bases from J, with 18 bases between. This CDR3 is built from 17 residues. CDR3 region: CASSHALDPRSSYEQYF. The CDR3 nucleotides read TGTGCCAGCAGCCATGCTCTGGACCCAAGGTCCTCCTACGAGCAGTACTTC.

This chain uses TRBV27 with TRBJ2-1; D may be TRBD2 (6 bases). Germline CDR1 reads MNHEY; CDR2 reads SMNVEV (reference sequence). The CDR3 length is 15 residues. Trimming took 6 bases from V and 0 from J, leaving 12 bases between them. The CDR3 protein is CASRRDSGSYNEQFF. The CDR3 DNA is TGTGCCAGCAGACGGGACTCAGGCTCCTACAATGAGCAGTTCTTC.

The gene calls are TRBV2 and TRBJ2-1, with D possibly called TRBD1 or TRBD2 (5 bases each). The ends were cut back, 3 bases at V and 4 bases at J, with 22 bases in the middle. The CDR3 length is 18 residues. The germline V gene has CDR1 SNHLY and CDR2 FYNNEI. The CDR3, as DNA: TGTGCCAGCAGTGATCTTGGACCCCACACCGGGGCTTACAATGAGCAGTTCTTC. Protein product: CASSDLGPHTGAYNEQFF. Supplemented by reference TRBV2 and TRBJ2-1, the full variable domain reads EPEVTQTPSHQVTQMGQEVILRCVPISNHLYFYWYRQILGQKVEFLVSFYNNEISEKSEIFDDQFSVERPDGSNFTLKIRSTKLEDSAMYFCASSDLGPHTGAYNEQFFGPGTRLTVL.

This chain connects TRBV27 to TRBJ1-1, with D possibly being TRBD1 (5 bases). CDR1 and CDR2 from the germline V gene are MNHEY and SMNVEV (reference sequence). V was shortened by 4 bases and J by 5 bases, with 11 bases between the two germline ends. There are 13 residues in the CDR3. The CDR3 spells CASSWGGGTEAFF. CDR3 bases: TGTGCCAGCAGTTGGGGCGGTGGAACTGAAGCTTTCTTT.

The genes are TRBV13 and TRBJ1-1; TRBD1 matches 9 bases. CDR1 and CDR2 from the germline V gene are PRHDT and FYEKMQ (reference sequence). V was clipped by 2 bases and J by 1 base; unmatched bases: 2. There are 15 residues in the CDR3. The CDR3, as DNA: TGTGCCAGCAGCTTACCGACAGGGGGGAACACTGAAGCTTTCTTT. This translates into CASSLPTGGNTEAFF.

This clone was seen a single time. V and J are TRBV6-6 and TRBJ2-1; D may be TRBD2 (6 bases). In germline, CDR1 is MNHNY, CDR2 SVGAGI (reference sequence). V was pared by 4 bases and J by 6 bases, with 16 bases between. This CDR3 comprises 15 residues. CDR3 residues: CASSSLWAEGNEQFF. DNA for the CDR3: TGTGCCAGCAGTTCGCTGTGGGCGGAGGGCAATGAGCAGTTCTTC.

The rearrangement uses TRBV6-5 and TRBJ1-2, with no clear D. The germline V gene has CDR1 MNHEY and CDR2 SVGAGI. Trimming cost V 8 bases and J 4 bases, with 11 bases left between them. This CDR3 is built from 12 residues. Here the CDR3 reads CASLRAPYGYTF. CDR3 DNA sequence: TGTGCCAGCTTGCGGGCGCCCTATGGCTACACCTTC.

The chain combines TRBV7-9 with TRBJ1-1; possible D gene TRBD1, 6 bases. CDR3 size: 15 residues. Looked up from germline, CDR1 is SEHNR and CDR2 is FQNEAQ (reference sequence). Trimming removed 0 bases at V and 5 bases at J, with 13 bases between. The CDR3 nucleotides read TGTGCCAGCAGCTTAGCGTCCAGGGGAGGAACTGAAGCTTTCTTT. This encodes CASSLASRGGTEAFF.

The V and J genes are TRBV24-1 and TRBJ1-2, with D unclear. Per the germline V gene, CDR1 is KGHDR and CDR2 is SFDVKD. The CDR3 is 13 amino acids. V shed 1 base and J shed 8 bases, with 10 bases lying between them. The CDR3 nucleotides are TGTGCCACCAGTGATTTCACGGGAGTAGGCTACACCTTC. Encoded protein: CATSDFTGVGYTF.

This chain uses TRBV6-6 with TRBJ1-6; 7 bases fit TRBD1. V lost 5 bases and J lost 6; bases outside the gene matches: 13. This CDR3 has 17 residues. The germline V gene encodes CDR1 MNHNY and CDR2 SVGAGI (reference sequence). CDR3 in DNA: TGTGCCAGCAGTCAGAGGGGACAGCAGGATGGTAATTCACCCCTCCACTTT. Protein product: CASSQRGQQDGNSPLHF.

This clone has only one observation. The chain employs TRBV7-2 and TRBJ2-7; TRBD2 aligns across 10 bases. Per the germline V gene, CDR1 is SGHTA and CDR2 is FQGNSA. Germline trimming cut 5 bases from V and 2 bases from J; bases unmatched to any gene: 9. CDR3 size: 16 residues. The CDR3 DNA follows: TGTGCCAGCAGCCTCTCCGGGACTAGCGTAGCCTACGAGCAGTACTTC. It specifies CASSLSGTSVAYEQYF.

V is TRBV7-6 and J is TRBJ1-5; D may be TRBD1 (5 bases). The CDR3 sequence is 14 residues long. In germline, CDR1 is SGHVS, CDR2 FNYEAQ. The V and J ends lost 1 base and 2 bases respectively, with 6 bases between them. This CDR3 reads CASSLGGGNQPQHF. The CDR3 DNA reads TGTGCCAGCAGCTTAGGGGGGGGCAATCAGCCCCAGCATTTT.

The chain uses TRBV11-3 and TRBJ2-7; 10 bases fit TRBD1. V was pared by 5 bases and J by 1 base, with 8 bases of the junction left unmatched. Germline V gene lookup returns CDR1 SGHNT and CDR2 YENEEA. The CDR3 extends over 16 amino acids. The CDR3 coding sequence is TGTGCCAGCAGCCATCGGACAGGGGGGAATTCCTACGAGCAGTACTTC. Its translation is CASSHRTGGNSYEQYF.

The chain links TRBV13 to TRBJ2-7, with a weak D call TRBD2 (6 bases). Germline lookup yields CDR1 PRHDT and CDR2 FYEKMQ (reference sequence). V lost 5 bases and J lost 5, with 22 bases in between. This CDR3 contains 16 residues. The CDR3 coding sequence is TGTGCCAGCAGCCCGCAAGGAACTAGCTACGTGCACGAGCAGTACTTC. Translating gives CASSPQGTSYVHEQYF.

The chain links TRBV7-2 to TRBJ1-3; maybe TRBD1 (5 bases). CDR3 size: 12 residues. Trimming stripped 5 bases from V and 10 bases from J, with 12 bases between. From germline, CDR1 is SGHTA and CDR2 FQGNSA. CDR3 DNA sequence: TGTGCCAGCAGCCCGCCGGGACGGACCATATATTTT. It translates to CASSPPGRTIYF. Complete variable domain (other parts from reference TRBV7-2 and TRBJ1-3): GAGVSQSPSNKVTEKGKDVELRCDPISGHTALYWYRQSLGQGLEFLIYFQGNSAPDKSGLPSDRFSAERTGGSVSTLTIQRTQQEDSAVYLCASSPPGRTIYFGEGSWLTVV.